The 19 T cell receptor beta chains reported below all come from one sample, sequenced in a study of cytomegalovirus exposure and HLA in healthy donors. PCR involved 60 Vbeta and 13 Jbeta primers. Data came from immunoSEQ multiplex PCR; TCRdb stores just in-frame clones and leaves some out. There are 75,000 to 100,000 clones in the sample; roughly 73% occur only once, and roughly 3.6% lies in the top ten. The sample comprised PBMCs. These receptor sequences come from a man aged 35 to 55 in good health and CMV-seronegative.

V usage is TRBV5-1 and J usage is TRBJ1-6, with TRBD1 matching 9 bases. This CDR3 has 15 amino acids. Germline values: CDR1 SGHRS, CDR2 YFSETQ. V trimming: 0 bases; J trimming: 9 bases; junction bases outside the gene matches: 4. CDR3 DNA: TGCGCCAGCAGCTTGGCTTCGACAGGGGGTTCACCCCTCCACTTT. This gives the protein CASSLASTGGSPLHF.

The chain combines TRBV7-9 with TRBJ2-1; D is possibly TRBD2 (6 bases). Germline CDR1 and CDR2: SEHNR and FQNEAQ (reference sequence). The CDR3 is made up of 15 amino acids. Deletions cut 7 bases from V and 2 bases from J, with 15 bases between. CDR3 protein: CASNHGGRPYNEQFF. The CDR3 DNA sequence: TGTGCCAGCAACCATGGGGGGAGGCCCTACAATGAGCAGTTCTTC.

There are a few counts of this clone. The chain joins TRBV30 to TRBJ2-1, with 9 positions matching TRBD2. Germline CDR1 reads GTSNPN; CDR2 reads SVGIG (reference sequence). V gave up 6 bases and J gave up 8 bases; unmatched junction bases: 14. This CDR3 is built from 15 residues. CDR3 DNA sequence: TGTGCCTGTTCGAGGGGCAGCGGGGGGTTAGATGAGCAGTTCTTC. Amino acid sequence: CACSRGSGGLDEQFF. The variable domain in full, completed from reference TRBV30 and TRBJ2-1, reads SQTIHQWPATLVQPVGSPLSLECTVEGTSNPNLYWYRQAAGRGLQLLFYSVGIGQISSEVPQNLSASRPQDRQFILSSKKLLLSDSGFYLCACSRGSGGLDEQFFGPGTRLTVL.

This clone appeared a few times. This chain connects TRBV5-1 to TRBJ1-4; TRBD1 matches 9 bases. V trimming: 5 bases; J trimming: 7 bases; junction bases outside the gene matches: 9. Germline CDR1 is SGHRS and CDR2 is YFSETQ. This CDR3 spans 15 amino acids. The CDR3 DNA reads TGCGCCAGCAGAAAACAGGGGGCAACAAGTGAAAAACTGTTTTTT. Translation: CASRKQGATSEKLFF. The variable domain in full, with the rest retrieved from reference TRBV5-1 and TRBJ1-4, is KAGVTQTPRYLIKTRGQQVTLSCSPISGHRSVSWYQQTPGQGLQFLFEYFSETQRNKGNFPGRFSGRQFSNSRSEMNVSTLELGDSALYLCASRKQGATSEKLFFGSGTQLSVL.

The chain's CDR3 is CASSIGSSYNSPLHF. The CDR3 coding sequence is TGTGCCAGCAGCATTGGGAGCTCCTATAATTCACCCCTCCACTTT. V and J are TRBV4-2 and TRBJ1-6; D gene unclear. The CDR3 sequence is 15 residues long. The germline V gene has CDR1 LGHNA and CDR2 YNFKEQ. The germline V and J ends were trimmed by 5 bases and 0 bases, with 8 bases remaining between them.

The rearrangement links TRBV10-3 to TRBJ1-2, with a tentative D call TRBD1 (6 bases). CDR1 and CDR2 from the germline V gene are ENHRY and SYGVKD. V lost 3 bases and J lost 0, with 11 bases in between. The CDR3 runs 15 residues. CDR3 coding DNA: TGTGCCATCAGTGAACAGGGTGAAGCTAACTATGGCTACACCTTC. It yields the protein CAISEQGEANYGYTF.

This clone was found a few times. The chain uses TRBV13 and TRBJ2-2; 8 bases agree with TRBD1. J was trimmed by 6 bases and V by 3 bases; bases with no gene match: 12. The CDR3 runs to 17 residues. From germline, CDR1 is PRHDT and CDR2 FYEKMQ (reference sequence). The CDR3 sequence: CASSFMWRQGFPGELFF. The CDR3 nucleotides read TGTGCCAGCAGCTTCATGTGGAGACAGGGGTTCCCCGGGGAGCTGTTTTTT.

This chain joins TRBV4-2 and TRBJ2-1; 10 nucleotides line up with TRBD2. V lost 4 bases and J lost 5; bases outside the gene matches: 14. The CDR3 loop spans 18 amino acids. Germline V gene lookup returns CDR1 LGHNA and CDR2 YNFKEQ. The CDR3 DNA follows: TGTGCCAGCAGCCGCGATACCCTAGCGGGGGCCTCTAACAATGAGCAGTTCTTC. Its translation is CASSRDTLAGASNNEQFF.

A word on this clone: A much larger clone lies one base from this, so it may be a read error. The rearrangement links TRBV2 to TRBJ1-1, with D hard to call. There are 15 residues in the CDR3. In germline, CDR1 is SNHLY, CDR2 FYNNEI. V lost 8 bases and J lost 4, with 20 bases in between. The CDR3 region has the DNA TGTGCCAGCTCTAAAGAAGGAGGAGGGAGCACTGAAGCTTTCTTT. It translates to CASSKEGGGSTEAFF. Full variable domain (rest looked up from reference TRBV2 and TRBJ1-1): EPEVTQTPSHQVTQMGQEVILRCVPISNHLYFYWYRQILGQKVEFLVSFYNNEISEKSEIFDDQFSVERPDGSNFTLKIRSTKLEDSAMYFCASSKEGGGSTEAFFGQGTRLTVV.

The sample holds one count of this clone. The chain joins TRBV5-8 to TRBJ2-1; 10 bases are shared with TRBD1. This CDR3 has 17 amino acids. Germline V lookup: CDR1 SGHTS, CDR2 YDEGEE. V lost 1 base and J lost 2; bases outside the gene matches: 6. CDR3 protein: CASSLPRDRGPYNEQFF. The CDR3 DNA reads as TGTGCCAGCAGCTTGCCCCGGGACAGGGGTCCCTACAATGAGCAGTTCTTC.

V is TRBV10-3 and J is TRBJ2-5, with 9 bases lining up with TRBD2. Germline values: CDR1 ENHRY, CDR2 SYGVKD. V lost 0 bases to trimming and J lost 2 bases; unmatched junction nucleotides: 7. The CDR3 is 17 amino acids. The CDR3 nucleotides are TGTGCCATCAGTGAGTCCTGGGGAGCGGGGGGACAAGAGACCCAGTACTTC. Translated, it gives CAISESWGAGGQETQYF.

This CDR3 is CASSPLAEEQYF. The CDR3 nucleotides are TGTGCCAGCAGTCCTCTGGCGGAGGAGCAGTACTTC. V and J are TRBV28 and TRBJ2-7; D is unclear. The CDR3 extends over 12 amino acids. CDR1 and CDR2 from the germline V gene are MDHEN and SYDVKM. The V end was cut by 5 bases, the J end by 7 bases, with 12 bases between.

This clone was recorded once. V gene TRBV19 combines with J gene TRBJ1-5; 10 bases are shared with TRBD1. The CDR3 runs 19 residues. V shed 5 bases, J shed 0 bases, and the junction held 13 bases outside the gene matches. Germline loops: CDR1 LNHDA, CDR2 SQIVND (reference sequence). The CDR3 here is CASSFPPGQGINSNQPQHF. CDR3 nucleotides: TGTGCCAGTAGTTTTCCACCGGGACAGGGGATTAATAGCAATCAGCCCCAGCATTTT.

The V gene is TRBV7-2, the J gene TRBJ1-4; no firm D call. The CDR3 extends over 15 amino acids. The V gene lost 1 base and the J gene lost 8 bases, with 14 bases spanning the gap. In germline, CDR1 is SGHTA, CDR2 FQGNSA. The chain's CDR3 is CASSLGSGGYEKLFF. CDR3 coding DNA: TGTGCCAGCAGCTTAGGGTCCGGAGGGTACGAAAAACTGTTTTTT.

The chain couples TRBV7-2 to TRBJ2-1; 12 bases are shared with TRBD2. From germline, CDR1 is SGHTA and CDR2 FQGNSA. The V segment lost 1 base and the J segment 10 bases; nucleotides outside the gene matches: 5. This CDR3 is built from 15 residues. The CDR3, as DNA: TGTGCCAGCAGCTTAGGGCTAGCGGGGGGGAGAGAGCAGTTCTTC. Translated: CASSLGLAGGREQFF.

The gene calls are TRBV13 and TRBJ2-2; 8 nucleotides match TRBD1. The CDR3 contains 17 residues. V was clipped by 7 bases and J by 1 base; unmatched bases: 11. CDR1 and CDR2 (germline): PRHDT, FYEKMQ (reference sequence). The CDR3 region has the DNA TGTGCCAGCACGGACACCGGGACAGGAGTGAACACCGGGGAGCTGTTTTTT. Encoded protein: CASTDTGTGVNTGELFF.

In DNA, the CDR3 is TGTGCCAGCAGCTTGGGGAGCAGCAATGAGCAGTTCTTC. Amino acid sequence: CASSLGSSNEQFF. This chain joins TRBV5-4 and TRBJ2-1, with D unresolved. Germline CDR1 and CDR2: SGHNT and YYREEE (reference sequence). The CDR3 covers 13 residues. The V end was cut by 0 bases, the J end by 6 bases, with 7 bases between.

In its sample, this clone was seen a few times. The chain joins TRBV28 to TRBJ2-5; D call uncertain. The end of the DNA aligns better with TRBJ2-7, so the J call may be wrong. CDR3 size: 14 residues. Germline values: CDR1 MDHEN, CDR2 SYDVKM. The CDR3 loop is CASSLYAEFYEQYF. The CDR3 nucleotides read TGTGCCAGCAGTTTATATGCTGAATTCTACGAGCAGTACTTC.

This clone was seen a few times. In nucleotides, the CDR3 is TGTGCCAGCAGTCAAATAGCGGGGGGCAATGAGCAGTTCTTC. Its protein is CASSQIAGGNEQFF. The chain links TRBV7-9 to TRBJ2-1; TRBD2 aligns across 10 bases. The CDR3 sequence is 14 residues long. Germline values: CDR1 SEHNR, CDR2 FQNEAQ (reference sequence). Trimming removed 6 bases from V and 6 bases from J; junction bases left unmatched: 5.